This T cell receptor beta chain came from a study of blood T cell repertoires in COVID-19. V was shortened by 0 bases and J by 3 bases, with 8 bases between the two germline ends. The CDR3 has 13 residues. Germline CDR1 reads SQVTM; CDR2 reads ANQGSEA. Authors' analysis steps: Estimation of nucleated cell counts was performed using reference gene primer amplification. Profiling relied on immunoSEQ multiplex PCR, and the TCRdb table lists in-frame clones only, not all of them. From that table come the V and J calls and clone size; the DNA was used to work out D and trimming. The table lists 150,000 or so clones, 75% to 85% of them singletons.

Specimen: peripheral blood. The V call is TRBV29-1, the J call TRBJ1-2; possible D gene TRBD1, 5 bases. The receptor comes from a woman between 45 and 65 years old with acute or convalescent COVID-19. DNA for the CDR3: TGCAGCGTTGAAGATCGACAGTACTATGGCTACACCTTC. This gives the protein CSVEDRQYYGYTF.